A selection of T cell receptor beta chains follows, all from one sample in a study of blood T cell repertoires in COVID-19. Here immunoSEQ multiplex PCR was the method, and the copy in TCRdb shows in-frame clones only, minus some. Seen here are approximately 210,000 clones, 85% observed once, and the top ten hold 0.95%. The specimen sequenced was peripheral blood. The receptor source for this set is a man aged 55-75 years with COVID-19, enrolled during active disease. Both conserved end residues are part of each CDR3. D genes are given only for firm matches. Not all rows give a size; the values are once, few, many and, for expanded clones, a class.

j_call clone_size d_call v_call cdr3_length cdr3_nt cdr3_aa
TRBJ2-5 NA TRBD2 TRBV19 16 TGTGCCAGTAGTATGACCCCGGGACTAGCGGGAGAGACCCAGTACTTC CASSMTPGLAGETQYF
TRBJ2-2 NA NA TRBV21-1 17 TGTGCCAGCAGCAAAGCTTGGGACAGGGGGAGCACCGGGGAGCTGTTTTTT CASSKAWDRGSTGELFF
TRBJ1-5 NA NA TRBV2 14 TGTGCCAGCAGTGAATTGGAGGCACGGCAGCCCCAGCATTTT CASSELEARQPQHF
TRBJ2-7 once TRBD1 TRBV5-1 15 TGCGCCAGCAGCCCGCTACAGGGGGCATCGGGGGAGCAGTACTTC CASSPLQGASGEQYF
TRBJ1-3 NA NA TRBV5-6 14 TGTGCCAGCAGCTTCAGGGGCCCGGGAAACACCATATATTTT CASSFRGPGNTIYF
TRBJ1-4 once NA TRBV5-1 14 TGCGCCAGCAGCCAGACAGCAACTAATGAAAAACTGTTTTTT CASSQTATNEKLFF
TRBJ2-2 NA TRBD2 TRBV5-4 16 TGTGCCAGCAGTAATATGCGGGGGGCGTTCTCCGGGGAGCTGTTTTTT CASSNMRGAFSGELFF
TRBJ2-7 NA NA TRBV12-3/TRBV12-4 12 TGTGCCAGCAGCCCCAGCTCCTACGAGCAGTACTTC CASSPSSYEQYF
TRBJ1-2 NA NA TRBV11-2 14 TGTGCCAGCAGCTTAGTGAGAGCCCCGGGAGGCTACACCTTC CASSLVRAPGGYTF
TRBJ2-5 once TRBD1 TRBV15 14 TGTGCCACCAGCAGAGACAGGGGGCGGGAGACCCAGTACTTC CATSRDRGRETQYF
TRBJ2-1 NA NA TRBV28 14 TGTGCCAGCAGTTTATCCGGGTCCTACAATGAGCAGTTCTTC CASSLSGSYNEQFF
TRBJ2-3 NA TRBD1 TRBV19 15 TGTGCCAGTAGTCCCTGGGACAGGGAGACAGATACGCAGTATTTT CASSPWDRETDTQYF
TRBJ2-7 NA TRBD1 TRBV10-1 16 TGCGCCAGCAGTGAGTCGGGGTCGGCAGGGGGCATCGAGCAGTACTTC CASSESGSAGGIEQYF
TRBJ1-2 NA NA TRBV7-2 12 TGTGCCAGCAGCTTAGACAATTATGGCTACACCTTC CASSLDNYGYTF
TRBJ2-1 NA TRBD1 TRBV30 13 TGTGCCTGGAGTACGGACAGGGGGAATGAGCAGTTCTTC CAWSTDRGNEQFF
TRBJ2-2 NA NA TRBV5-1 15 TGCGCCAGCAGCTTGGATGGCAGGGAAACCGGGGAGCTGTTTTTT CASSLDGRETGELFF
TRBJ1-3 few NA TRBV5-1 15 TGCGCCAGCAGCTTGGTGTCAGGGGATGGAAACACCATATATTTT CASSLVSGDGNTIYF
TRBJ2-1 NA NA TRBV18 16 TGTGCCAGCTCACCGGTAGATTCCCAGGTCGCCGGTGAGCAGTTCTTC CASSPVDSQVAGEQFF
TRBJ2-5 NA TRBD2 TRBV3-1/TRBV3-2 14 TGTGCCAGCAGCCAAAGGACTAGTGGAGAGACCCAGTACTTC CASSQRTSGETQYF
TRBJ1-2 NA NA TRBV3-1/TRBV3-2 12 TGTGCCAGCAGCCAAGCCCTCTATGGCTACACCTTC CASSQALYGYTF
TRBJ1-6 NA NA TRBV11-2 14 TGTGCCAGCAGCGTAAAAAGCCCCGCCCCCTATCTCCACTTT CASSVKSPAPYLHF
TRBJ2-6 NA NA TRBV6-2/TRBV6-3 15 TGTGCCAGCAGTTATCGTGGGGCTCGGGCCAACGTCCTGACTTTC CASSYRGARANVLTF
TRBJ2-2 NA TRBD2 TRBV7-9 13 TGTGCCAGCAGCCCGGGACTAGCCGGGGAGCTGTTTTTT CASSPGLAGELFF
TRBJ2-1 NA NA TRBV7-9 14 TGTGCCAGCAACCATCGGGATACCTACAATGAGCAGTTCTTC CASNHRDTYNEQFF
TRBJ2-7 once NA TRBV2 15 TGTGCCAGCAGTGTGGAGGGTTCTAGCTCCTACGAGCAGTACTTC CASSVEGSSSYEQYF
TRBJ2-2 NA TRBD1 TRBV19 16 TGTGCCAGTAGAACTCGGGACAGGGTGAGCACCGGGGAGCTGTTTTTT CASRTRDRVSTGELFF
TRBJ2-2 NA NA TRBV10-1 14 TGCGCCACCCGTCCCCTACCGAACACCGGGGAGCTGTTTTTT CATRPLPNTGELFF
TRBJ2-3 NA TRBD2 TRBV28 16 TGTGCCAGCAGTTGGGCTACTAGCGGACTCACAGATACGCAGTATTTT CASSWATSGLTDTQYF
TRBJ1-2 NA NA TRBV4-1 15 TGCGCCAGCAGCCAAGATGGCGGGGTCCACTATGGCTACACCTTC CASSQDGGVHYGYTF
TRBJ1-2 NA NA TRBV4-3 14 TGCGCCAGCAGCCAAGAATACAGCTTCTATGGCTACACCTTC CASSQEYSFYGYTF
TRBJ1-5 NA NA TRBV10-3 13 TGTGCCATCGGGGCGGATAGCAATCAGCCCCAGCATTTT CAIGADSNQPQHF
TRBJ1-1 NA NA TRBV19 17 TGTGCCAGTAGTATAGGGAGGGGGGGCCGAATGAACACTGAAGCTTTCTTT CASSIGRGGRMNTEAFF
TRBJ2-7 NA NA TRBV6-5 13 TGTGCCAGCAGGGAGGGGGGGCGGCACGAGCAGTACTTC CASREGGRHEQYF